This T cell receptor beta chain was profiled in a study of human T cells and chemical hapten exposure. Study at large: Throughout the roughly 26-week study, diphenylcyclopropenone was applied weekly to the patients' scalps.

General observations from the study: TCRs above 1 in 1000 frequency did not change with DPC sensitization.

J lost 0 bases, V lost 8 bases, and 7 bases had no gene match. Per the germline V gene, CDR1 is DFQATT and CDR2 is SNEGSKA (reference sequence). The CDR3 consists of 14 residues. This clonotype was found many times. Antigen specificity is unknown. Time point given: patch test 3, about 24 weeks after DPC sensitization. The sample's treatment: therapeutic diphenylcyclopropenone sensitization with weekly scalp DPC. The template was total RNA from unfractionated whole blood. TCRdb recomputed calls from the RACE reads with MiXCR, one row per CDR3 protein. The sample lists 55,000 to 80,000 distinct CDR3 sequences, 9.5% to 12% seen once, with roughly 2.3% in the top ten.

This clonotype originated in a woman in her 30s with alopecia areata. Some clones in this sample may be carry-over from other donors' samples. The genes are TRBV20-1 and TRBJ2-3; 8 bases align to TRBD2. This material consisted of whole blood, taken in connection with sensitization to the hapten diphenylcyclopropenone (DPC). CDR3 nucleotides: TGCAGTACCGTAGCGGGACCTAGCACAGATACGCAGTATTTT. Its protein product is CSTVAGPSTDTQYF.